Listed below are T cell receptor beta chains from one sample, sequenced in a study of STAT3 mutations in large granular lymphocyte leukemia. The table came from immunoSEQ multiplex PCR; TCRdb's copy has only in-frame clones and leaves some out. The data contain over 4,500 clones, 46% of them seen just once; the ten biggest clones take up about 58%. Sequenced input: peripheral blood mononuclear cells. Receptor source: a woman between 65 and 79 years old with T-cell large granular lymphocyte leukemia. Some clones in this sample may be carry-over from other donors' samples. CDR3s include the opening cysteine and the closing phenylalanine or tryptophan. A D gene is named only where the DNA matches it firmly. Clone size, where shown, is once, few, many, or a class for clones that have expanded.

J gene	V gene	D gene	clone size	CDR3 DNA	CDR3 protein
TRBJ1-1	TRBV6-5	NA	once	TGTGCCAGCCGCCGGGACAACACGAACACTGAAGCTTTCTTT	CASRRDNTNTEAFF
TRBJ1-5	TRBV25-1	NA	few	TGTGCCAGCAGTGGACCCGAAGGCCCCAATCAGCCCCAGCATTTT	CASSGPEGPNQPQHF
TRBJ2-1	TRBV5-1	NA	NA	TGCGCCAGCAGCTTGGACCAGGGATACGGCAATGAGCAGTTCTTC	CASSLDQGYGNEQFF
TRBJ1-5	TRBV30	NA	NA	TGTGCCTGGAGTTTTGGAGGGAATCAGCCCCAGCATTTT	CAWSFGGNQPQHF
TRBJ2-1	TRBV5-4	TRBD2	NA	TGTGCCAGCAGCTTGGGAGCGGGACCTTCCAATGAGCAGTTCTTC	CASSLGAGPSNEQFF
TRBJ1-1	TRBV30	NA	NA	TGTGCCTGGAGTGTACGGGAGGGATCTGCTTTCTTT	CAWSVREGSAFF
TRBJ2-7	TRBV29-1	TRBD1	NA	TGCAGCGCCGGACAGGGGTTCGGGGAGCAGTACTTC	CSAGQGFGEQYF
TRBJ1-2	TRBV18	TRBD1	once	TGTGCCAGCTCAGCCGACAGGGTCTATGGCTACACCTTC	CASSADRVYGYTF
TRBJ1-2	TRBV18	NA	NA	TGTGCCAGCTCCACGACAGTCGATATAAACTATGGCTACACCTTC	CASSTTVDINYGYTF
TRBJ2-1	TRBV4-1	TRBD2	NA	TGCGCCAGCAATCCGCATCCTAGCGGGAGGGATGAGCAGTTCTTC	CASNPHPSGRDEQFF
TRBJ2-7	TRBV5-1	TRBD2	NA	TGCGCCAGCAGCGACCCCCGGACAGCGGGGGTGGAGCAGTACTTC	CASSDPRTAGVEQYF
TRBJ1-1	TRBV7-9	NA	few	TGTGCCAGCAGCTCGGGACGAGTGGGAGCATGGACTGAAGCTTTCTTT	CASSSGRVGAWTEAFF
TRBJ1-4	TRBV5-1	NA	NA	TGCGCCAGCAGCTTGGGAGGGTCGGCTAATGAAAAACTGTTTTTT	CASSLGGSANEKLFF
TRBJ2-2	TRBV5-1	NA	once	TGCGCCAGCAGCGACCTAAGAGGGGGCACCGGGGAGCTGTTTTTT	CASSDLRGGTGELFF
TRBJ2-1	TRBV6-5	NA	medium-sized	TGTGCCAGCAACGGAAGGGACTTCTCCTACAATGAGCAGTTCTTC	CASNGRDFSYNEQFF
TRBJ2-1	TRBV30	NA	NA	TGTGCCTGGAGGCACCCGGGACCGAGCTACAATGAGCAGTTCTTC	CAWRHPGPSYNEQFF
TRBJ2-7	TRBV6-6	TRBD2	few	TGTGCCAGCAGGGGGACTAGCGGGGTTACCTACGAGCAGTACTTC	CASRGTSGVTYEQYF
TRBJ1-5	TRBV2	TRBD1	NA	TGTGCCAGCAGTGCGAACAGGGGGAACCAGCCCCAGCATTTT	CASSANRGNQPQHF
TRBJ1-1	TRBV30	NA	NA	TGTGCCTGGAGGGTCTTTGGGGGCACTGAAGCTTTCTTT	CAWRVFGGTEAFF
TRBJ2-1	TRBV13	NA	NA	TGTGCCAGCAGCTTAGCACTAATCAATGAGCAGTTCTTC	CASSLALINEQFF
TRBJ2-7	TRBV29-1	NA	NA	TGCAGCGTTGAAGCATCCTCTCCAGGGAGGGGGAGATCCTACGAGCAGTACTTC	CSVEASSPGRGRSYEQYF
TRBJ2-7	TRBV5-1	TRBD1	NA	TGCGCCAGCAGCTTGGGGGGGACAGGGCCCTACGAGCAGTACTTC	CASSLGGTGPYEQYF
TRBJ1-1	TRBV5-4	NA	NA	TGTGCCAGCAGCTTCCCCGGGGGCAGGGGCACTGAAGCTTTCTTT	CASSFPGGRGTEAFF
TRBJ2-7	TRBV11-1	TRBD2	NA	TGTGCCAGCTCTTCTGGACTAGCTAGTACTCTCGAGCAGTACTTC	CASSSGLASTLEQYF
TRBJ1-1	TRBV5-1	NA	few	TGCGCCAGCAGAGCACTCGAGGGGTCCCCAGAAGCTTTCTTT	CASRALEGSPEAFF
TRBJ1-2	TRBV30	TRBD1	NA	TGTGCCTGGAGCCGGGACAGGGGACATCCTGGCTACACCTTC	CAWSRDRGHPGYTF
TRBJ2-7	TRBV30	TRBD1	once	TGTGCGGGAAAGAGGACAGGGCTCTACGAGCAGTACTTC	CAGKRTGLYEQYF
TRBJ1-2	TRBV12-5	NA	NA	TGTGCTAGTGGTTTCGGGCCTTGGATTGGCTACACCTTC	CASGFGPWIGYTF
TRBJ1-1	TRBV7-9	NA	NA	TGTGCCAGCAGCTTACCGCAAGCCAACACTGAAGCTTTCTTT	CASSLPQANTEAFF
TRBJ2-7	TRBV27	NA	medium-sized	TGTGCCAGCAGTTTTTCAGCTACCTACGAGCAGTACTTC	CASSFSATYEQYF
TRBJ1-1	TRBV5-1	NA	NA	TGCGCCAGCAGCTATTGGGGGACCGGACCGCTGAACACTGAAGCTTTCTTT	CASSYWGTGPLNTEAFF
TRBJ2-5	TRBV29-1	TRBD1	NA	TGCAGCGTCAGGGGGCAAGAGACCCAGTACTTC	CSVRGQETQYF
TRBJ2-7	TRBV27	NA	medium-sized	TGTGCCAGCAGTTCCAACAGGGGTCGCGGGAACGAGCAGTACTTC	CASSSNRGRGNEQYF
TRBJ2-7	TRBV7-9	TRBD1	NA	TGTGCCAGCAGGGAGACAGGGGGCAACTCCTACGAGCAGTACTTC	CASRETGGNSYEQYF
TRBJ2-7	TRBV6-1	NA	NA	TGTGCCAGCAGTGAAGCTGCGGGGAGCTCCTACGAGCAGTACTTC	CASSEAAGSSYEQYF
TRBJ2-7	TRBV5-6	NA	few	TGTGCCAGCAGCTTGGGGGGACGGGGCTCCTACGAGCAGTACTTC	CASSLGGRGSYEQYF
TRBJ2-7	TRBV6-5	NA	NA	TGTGCCAGCATCCAACCCGGGGCGGGGGAGCAGTACTTC	CASIQPGAGEQYF
TRBJ2-5	TRBV18	TRBD1	NA	TGTGCCAGCTCACCACCATCAGGGGGCCAAGAGACCCAGTACTTC	CASSPPSGGQETQYF
TRBJ2-7	TRBV4-1	TRBD2	NA	TGCGCCAGCAGTACCGCGCCGGGAGGCTCCTACGAGCAGTACTTC	CASSTAPGGSYEQYF
TRBJ2-6	TRBV6-6	NA	NA	TGTGCCAGCAGCCGAACCAATTCTGGGGCCAACGTCCTGACTTTC	CASSRTNSGANVLTF
TRBJ2-7	TRBV2	TRBD2	medium-sized	TGTGCCAGCACCCTGGGACTAGCGGGAGAGCACAACGAGCAGTACTTC	CASTLGLAGEHNEQYF
TRBJ2-7	TRBV6-5	NA	NA	TGTGCCAGCAGAACCCCGCTCGGAGAGCAGTACTTC	CASRTPLGEQYF
TRBJ2-7	TRBV18	NA	few	TGTGCCAGCTCACCACAGTACGGAGGCTACGAGCAGTACTTC	CASSPQYGGYEQYF
TRBJ2-7	TRBV5-1	NA	NA	TGCGCCAGCAGCTTACAGGGTATTGGCGAGCAGTACTTC	CASSLQGIGEQYF
TRBJ2-1	TRBV5-4	NA	few	TGTGCCAGCAGCCAACAGAGCAATGAGCAGTTCTTC	CASSQQSNEQFF
TRBJ2-5	TRBV2	NA	few	TGTGCCAGCAGTGAGCCTACAGGGATGGAGACCCAGTACTTC	CASSEPTGMETQYF
TRBJ2-7	TRBV5-4	NA	few	TGTGCCAGCAGCGACAGGCGGTCCTACGAGCAGTACTTC	CASSDRRSYEQYF